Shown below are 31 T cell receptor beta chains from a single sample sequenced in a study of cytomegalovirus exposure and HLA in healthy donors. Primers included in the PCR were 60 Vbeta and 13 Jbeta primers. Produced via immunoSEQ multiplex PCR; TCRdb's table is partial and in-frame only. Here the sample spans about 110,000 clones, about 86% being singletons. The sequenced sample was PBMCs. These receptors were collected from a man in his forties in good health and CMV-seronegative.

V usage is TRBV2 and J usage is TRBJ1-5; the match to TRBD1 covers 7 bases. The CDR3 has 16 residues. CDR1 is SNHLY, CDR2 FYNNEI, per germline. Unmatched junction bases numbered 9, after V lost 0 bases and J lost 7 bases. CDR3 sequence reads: CASSEADRVVGQPQHF. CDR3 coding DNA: TGTGCCAGCAGTGAAGCAGACAGGGTAGTAGGACAGCCCCAGCATTTT.

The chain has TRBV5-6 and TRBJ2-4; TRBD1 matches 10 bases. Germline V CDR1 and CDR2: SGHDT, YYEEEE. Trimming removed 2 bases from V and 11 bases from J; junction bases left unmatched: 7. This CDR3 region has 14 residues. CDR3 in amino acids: CASSLWGQGLVQYF. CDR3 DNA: TGTGCCAGCAGCTTATGGGGACAGGGGCTCGTTCAGTACTTC.

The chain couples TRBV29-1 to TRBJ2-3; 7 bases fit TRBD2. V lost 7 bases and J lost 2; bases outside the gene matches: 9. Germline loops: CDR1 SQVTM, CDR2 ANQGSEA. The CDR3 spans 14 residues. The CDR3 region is CSGGGNPTTDTQYF. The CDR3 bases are TGCAGCGGGGGGGGGAATCCCACCACAGATACGCAGTATTTT.

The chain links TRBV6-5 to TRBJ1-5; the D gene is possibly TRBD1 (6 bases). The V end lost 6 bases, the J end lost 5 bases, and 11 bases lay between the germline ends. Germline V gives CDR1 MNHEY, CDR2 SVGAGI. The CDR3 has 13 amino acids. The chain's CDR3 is CASRDRGDQPQHF. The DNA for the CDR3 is TGTGCCAGCAGGGACAGAGGGGATCAGCCCCAGCATTTT.

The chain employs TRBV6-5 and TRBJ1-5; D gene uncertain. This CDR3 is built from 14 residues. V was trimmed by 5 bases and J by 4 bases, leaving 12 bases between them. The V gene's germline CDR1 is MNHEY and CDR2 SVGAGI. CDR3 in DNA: TGTGCCAGCAGTCAAGGACCGGGAAATCAGCCCCAGCATTTT. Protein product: CASSQGPGNQPQHF.

The CDR3 region has the DNA TGTGCCAGTAGTCTGTACAGGGAGACCGGGGAGCTGTTTTTT. Protein product: CASSLYRETGELFF. The chain uses TRBV19 and TRBJ2-2; tentative D call: TRBD1 (6 bases). Germline V gene lookup returns CDR1 LNHDA and CDR2 SQIVND (reference sequence). The CDR3 contains 14 residues. V lost 5 bases and J lost 5, with 12 bases in between. Full variable domain (outside the CDR3, taken from reference TRBV19 and TRBJ2-2): DGGITQSPKYLFRKEGQNVTLSCEQNLNHDAMYWYRQDPGQGLRLIYYSQIVNDFQKGDIAEGYSVSREKKESFPLTVTSAQKNPTAFYLCASSLYRETGELFFGEGSRLTVL.

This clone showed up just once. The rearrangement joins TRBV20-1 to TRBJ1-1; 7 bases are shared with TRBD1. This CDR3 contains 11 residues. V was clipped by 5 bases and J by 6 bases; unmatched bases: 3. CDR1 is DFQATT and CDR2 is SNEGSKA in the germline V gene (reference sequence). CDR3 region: CSAAGTAEAFF. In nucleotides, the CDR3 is TGCAGTGCTGCCGGGACAGCTGAAGCTTTCTTT.

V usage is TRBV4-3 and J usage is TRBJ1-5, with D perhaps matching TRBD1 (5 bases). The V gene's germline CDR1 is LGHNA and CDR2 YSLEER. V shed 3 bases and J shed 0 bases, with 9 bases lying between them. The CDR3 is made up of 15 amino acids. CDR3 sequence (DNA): TGCGCCAGCAGCCAGAGCGGGGGTAGCAATCAGCCCCAGCATTTT. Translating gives CASSQSGGSNQPQHF.

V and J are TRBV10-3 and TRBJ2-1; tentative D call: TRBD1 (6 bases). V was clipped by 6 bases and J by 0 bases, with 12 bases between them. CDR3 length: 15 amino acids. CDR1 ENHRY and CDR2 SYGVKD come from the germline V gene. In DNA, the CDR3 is TGTGCCATCAGGGAGGACAGAAGCTCCTACAATGAGCAGTTCTTC. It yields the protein CAIREDRSSYNEQFF.

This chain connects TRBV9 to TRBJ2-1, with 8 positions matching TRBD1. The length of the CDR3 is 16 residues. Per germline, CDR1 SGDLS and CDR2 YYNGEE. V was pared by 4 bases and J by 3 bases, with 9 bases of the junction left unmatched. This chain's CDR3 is CASSLMGQAYYNEQFF. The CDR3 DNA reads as TGTGCCAGCAGCCTAATGGGACAGGCGTACTACAATGAGCAGTTCTTC.

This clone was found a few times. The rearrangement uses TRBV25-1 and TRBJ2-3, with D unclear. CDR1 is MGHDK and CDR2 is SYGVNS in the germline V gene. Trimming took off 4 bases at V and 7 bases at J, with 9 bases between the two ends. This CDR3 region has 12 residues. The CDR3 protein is CASSVSRNTQYF. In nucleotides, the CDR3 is TGTGCCAGCAGTGTATCTAGAAATACGCAGTATTTT.

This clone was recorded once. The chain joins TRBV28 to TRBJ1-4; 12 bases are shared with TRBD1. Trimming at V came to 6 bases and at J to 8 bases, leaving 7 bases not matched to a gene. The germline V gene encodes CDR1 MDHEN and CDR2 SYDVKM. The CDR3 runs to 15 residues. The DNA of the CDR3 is TGTGCCAGCAGCTCTCCCGGGACAGGGGGCGAAAAACTGTTTTTT. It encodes CASSSPGTGGEKLFF.

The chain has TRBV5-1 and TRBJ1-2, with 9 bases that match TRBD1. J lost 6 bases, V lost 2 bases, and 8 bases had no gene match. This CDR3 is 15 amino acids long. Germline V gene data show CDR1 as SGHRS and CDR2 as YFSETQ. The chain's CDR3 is CASSLDRGKGHGYTF. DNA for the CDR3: TGCGCCAGCAGCTTAGACAGGGGGAAAGGACATGGCTACACCTTC.

The DNA for the CDR3 is TGTGCCAGCAGCTTAGGGGCCCGCGGGAGCAAGCGCACAGATACGCAGTATTTT. This encodes CASSLGARGSKRTDTQYF. This chain joins TRBV13 and TRBJ2-3, with 7 positions matching TRBD2. Germline CDR1 is PRHDT and CDR2 is FYEKMQ (reference sequence). The CDR3 totals 18 residues. With V trimmed by 0 bases and J by 1 base, 10 bases remained unmatched.

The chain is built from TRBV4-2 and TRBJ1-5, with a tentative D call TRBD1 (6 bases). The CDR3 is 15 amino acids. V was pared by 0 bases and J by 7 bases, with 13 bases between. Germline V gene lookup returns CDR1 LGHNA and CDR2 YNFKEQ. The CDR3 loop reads CASSQDPGTNQPQHF. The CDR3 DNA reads TGTGCCAGCAGCCAAGATCCCGGGACAAACCAGCCCCAGCATTTT.

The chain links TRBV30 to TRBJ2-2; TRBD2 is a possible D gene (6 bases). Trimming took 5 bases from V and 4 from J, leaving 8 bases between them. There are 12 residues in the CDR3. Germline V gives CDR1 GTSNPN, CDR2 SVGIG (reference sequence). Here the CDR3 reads CAWGTVTGELFF. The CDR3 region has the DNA TGTGCCTGGGGGACTGTCACCGGGGAGCTGTTTTTT.

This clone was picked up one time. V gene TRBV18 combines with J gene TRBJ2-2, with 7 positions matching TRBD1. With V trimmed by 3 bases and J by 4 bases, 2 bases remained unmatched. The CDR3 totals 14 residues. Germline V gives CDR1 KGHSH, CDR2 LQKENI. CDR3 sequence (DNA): TGTGCCAGCTCACCGGGACAGTTCACCGGGGAGCTGTTTTTT. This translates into CASSPGQFTGELFF.

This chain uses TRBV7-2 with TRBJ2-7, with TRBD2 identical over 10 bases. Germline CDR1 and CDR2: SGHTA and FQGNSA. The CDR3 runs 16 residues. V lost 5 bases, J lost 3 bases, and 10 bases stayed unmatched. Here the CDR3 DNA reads TGTGCCAGCAGCCCAAGCAGCGGGGGGGCCGGCTACGAGCAGTACTTC. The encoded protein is CASSPSSGGAGYEQYF.

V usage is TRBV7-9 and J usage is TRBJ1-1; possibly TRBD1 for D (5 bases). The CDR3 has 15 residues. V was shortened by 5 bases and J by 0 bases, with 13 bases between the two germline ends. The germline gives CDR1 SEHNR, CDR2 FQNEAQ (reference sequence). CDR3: CASSARQLMNTEAFF. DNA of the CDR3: TGTGCCAGCAGCGCTCGACAGCTGATGAACACTGAAGCTTTCTTT.

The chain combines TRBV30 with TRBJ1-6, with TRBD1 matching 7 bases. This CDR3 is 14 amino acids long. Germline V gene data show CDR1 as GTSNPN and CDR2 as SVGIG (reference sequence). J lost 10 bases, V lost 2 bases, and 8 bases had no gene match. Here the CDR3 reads CAWSQGGGGSPLHF. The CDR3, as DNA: TGTGCCTGGAGTCAGGGGGGAGGCGGGTCACCCCTCCACTTT.

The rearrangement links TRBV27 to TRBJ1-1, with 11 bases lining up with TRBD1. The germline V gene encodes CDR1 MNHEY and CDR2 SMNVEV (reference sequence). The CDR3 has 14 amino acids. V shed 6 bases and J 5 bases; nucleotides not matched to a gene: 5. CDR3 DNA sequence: TGTGCCAGCAGGGACAGGGGGCAATGGACTGAAGCTTTCTTT. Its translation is CASRDRGQWTEAFF.

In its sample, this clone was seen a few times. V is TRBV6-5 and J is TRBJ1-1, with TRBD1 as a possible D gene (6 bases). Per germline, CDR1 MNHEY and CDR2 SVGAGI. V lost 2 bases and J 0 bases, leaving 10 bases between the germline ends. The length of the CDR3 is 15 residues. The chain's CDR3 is CASSYRQALNTEAFF. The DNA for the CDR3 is TGTGCCAGCAGTTACCGACAGGCCCTGAACACTGAAGCTTTCTTT.

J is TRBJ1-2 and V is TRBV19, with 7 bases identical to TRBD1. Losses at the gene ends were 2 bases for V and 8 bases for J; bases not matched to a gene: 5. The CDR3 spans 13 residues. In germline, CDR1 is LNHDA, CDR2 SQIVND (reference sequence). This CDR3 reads CASSISTGRGYTF. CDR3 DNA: TGTGCCAGTAGTATATCGACAGGGAGAGGCTACACCTTC.

Written as DNA, the CDR3 is TGTGCCCACGGGCGGGACACAGATACGCAGTATTTT. It codes for CAHGRDTDTQYF. The rearrangement uses TRBV10-3 and TRBJ2-3, with D perhaps TRBD2 (6 bases). This CDR3 is 12 amino acids long. The germline CDR1 and CDR2 sequences are ENHRY and SYGVKD. The germline V and J ends were trimmed by 11 bases and 2 bases, with 11 bases remaining between them.

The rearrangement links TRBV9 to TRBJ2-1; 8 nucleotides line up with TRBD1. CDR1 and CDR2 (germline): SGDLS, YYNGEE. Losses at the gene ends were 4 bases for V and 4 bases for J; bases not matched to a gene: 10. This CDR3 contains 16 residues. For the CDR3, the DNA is TGTGCCAGCAGCATTCGGACAGGGCCAAGGTACAATGAGCAGTTCTTC. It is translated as CASSIRTGPRYNEQFF.

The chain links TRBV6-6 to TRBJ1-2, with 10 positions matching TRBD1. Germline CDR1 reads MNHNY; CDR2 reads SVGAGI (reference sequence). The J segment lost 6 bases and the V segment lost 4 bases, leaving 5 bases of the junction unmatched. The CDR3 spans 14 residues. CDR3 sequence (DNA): TGTGCCAGCAGTTTGACAGGGGGCCCTGATGGCTACACCTTC. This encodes CASSLTGGPDGYTF.

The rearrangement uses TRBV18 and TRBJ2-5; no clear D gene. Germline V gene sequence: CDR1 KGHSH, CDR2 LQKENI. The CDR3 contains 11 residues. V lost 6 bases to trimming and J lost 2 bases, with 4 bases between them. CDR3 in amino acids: CASSGQETQYF. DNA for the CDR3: TGTGCCAGCTCCGGGCAAGAGACCCAGTACTTC.

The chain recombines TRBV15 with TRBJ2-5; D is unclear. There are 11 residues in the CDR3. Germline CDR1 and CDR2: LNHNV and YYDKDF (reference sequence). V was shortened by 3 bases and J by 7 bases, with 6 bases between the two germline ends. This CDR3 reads CATSSAGTQYF. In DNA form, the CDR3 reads TGTGCCACCAGCAGTGCCGGGACCCAGTACTTC.

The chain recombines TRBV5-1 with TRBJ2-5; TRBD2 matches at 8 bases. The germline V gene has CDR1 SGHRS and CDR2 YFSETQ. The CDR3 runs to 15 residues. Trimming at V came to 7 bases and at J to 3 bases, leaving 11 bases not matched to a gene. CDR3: CASAPAGTSKETQYF. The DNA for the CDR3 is TGCGCCAGCGCCCCCGCCGGGACTAGTAAAGAGACCCAGTACTTC.

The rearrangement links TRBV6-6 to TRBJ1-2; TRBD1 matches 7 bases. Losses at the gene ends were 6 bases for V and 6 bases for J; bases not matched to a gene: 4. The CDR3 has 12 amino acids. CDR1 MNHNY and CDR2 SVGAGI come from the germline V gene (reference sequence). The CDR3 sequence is CASREDRNGYTF. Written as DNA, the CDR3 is TGTGCCAGCAGGGAGGACAGGAATGGCTACACCTTC.

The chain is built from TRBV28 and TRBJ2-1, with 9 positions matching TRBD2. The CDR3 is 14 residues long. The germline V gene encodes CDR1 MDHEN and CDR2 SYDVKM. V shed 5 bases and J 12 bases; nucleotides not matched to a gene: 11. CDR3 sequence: CASSPPRSGGRQFF. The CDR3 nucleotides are TGTGCCAGCAGTCCCCCGAGGAGCGGGGGGCGGCAGTTCTTC.